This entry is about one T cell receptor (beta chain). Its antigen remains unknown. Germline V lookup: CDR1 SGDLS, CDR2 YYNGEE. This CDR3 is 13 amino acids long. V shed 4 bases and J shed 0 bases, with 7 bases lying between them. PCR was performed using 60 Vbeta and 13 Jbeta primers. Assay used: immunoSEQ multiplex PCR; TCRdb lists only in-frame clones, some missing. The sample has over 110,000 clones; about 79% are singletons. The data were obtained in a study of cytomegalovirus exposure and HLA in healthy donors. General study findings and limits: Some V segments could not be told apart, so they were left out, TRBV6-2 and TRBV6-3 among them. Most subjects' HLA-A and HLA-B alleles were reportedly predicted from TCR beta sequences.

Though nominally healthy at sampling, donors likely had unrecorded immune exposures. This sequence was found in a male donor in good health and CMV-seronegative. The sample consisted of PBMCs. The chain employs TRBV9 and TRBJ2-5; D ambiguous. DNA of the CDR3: TGTGCCAGCAGCCCTGACAACCAAGAGACCCAGTACTTC. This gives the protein CASSPDNQETQYF.